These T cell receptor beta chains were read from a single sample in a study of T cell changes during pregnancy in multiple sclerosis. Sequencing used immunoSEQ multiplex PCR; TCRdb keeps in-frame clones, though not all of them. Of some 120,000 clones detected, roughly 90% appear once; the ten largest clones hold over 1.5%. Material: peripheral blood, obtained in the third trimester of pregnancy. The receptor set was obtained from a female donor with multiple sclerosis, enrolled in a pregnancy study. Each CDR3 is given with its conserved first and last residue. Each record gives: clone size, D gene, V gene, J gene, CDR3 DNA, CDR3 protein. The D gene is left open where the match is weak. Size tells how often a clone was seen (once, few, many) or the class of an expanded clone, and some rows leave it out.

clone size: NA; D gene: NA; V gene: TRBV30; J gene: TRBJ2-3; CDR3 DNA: TGTGCCTGGAGTGTAGTCACAGGGACAGATACGCAGTATTTT; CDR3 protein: CAWSVVTGTDTQYF
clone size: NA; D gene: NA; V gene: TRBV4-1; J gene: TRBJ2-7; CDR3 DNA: TGCGCCAGCAGCCAAGCAATCGGGGATTTCCCCTACGAGCAGTACTTC; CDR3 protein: CASSQAIGDFPYEQYF
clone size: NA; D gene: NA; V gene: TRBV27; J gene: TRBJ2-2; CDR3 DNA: TGTGCCAGCAGTCCCCGGGGAGCCGCGAACACCGGGGAGCTGTTTTTT; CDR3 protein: CASSPRGAANTGELFF
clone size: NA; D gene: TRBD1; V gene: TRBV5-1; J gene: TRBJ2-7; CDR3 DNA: TGCGCCAGCAGCTTGGGGGACAGGACCTACGAGCAGTACTTC; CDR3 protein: CASSLGDRTYEQYF
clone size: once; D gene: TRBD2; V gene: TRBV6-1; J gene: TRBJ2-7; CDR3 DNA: TGTGCCAGCAGGCTAGCGGGGTCTCCTGACGAGCAGTACTTC; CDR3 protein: CASRLAGSPDEQYF
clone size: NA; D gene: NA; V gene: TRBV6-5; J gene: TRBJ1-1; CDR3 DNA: TGTGCCAGCAGCTCCACAGGGTGGACTGAAGCTTTCTTT; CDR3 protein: CASSSTGWTEAFF
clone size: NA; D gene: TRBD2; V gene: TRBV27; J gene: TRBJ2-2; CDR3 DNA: TGTGCCAGCATGCGGGGGGCCGACACCGGGGAGCTGTTTTTT; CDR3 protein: CASMRGADTGELFF
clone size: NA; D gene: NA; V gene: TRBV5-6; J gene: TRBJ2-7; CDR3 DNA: TGTGCCAGCAGCTTAGAGGATTGGGGCGGGACTTTCTACGAGCAGTACTTC; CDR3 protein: CASSLEDWGGTFYEQYF
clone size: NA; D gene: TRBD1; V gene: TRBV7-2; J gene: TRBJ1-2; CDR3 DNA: TGTGCCAGCAGCTTACGGTCCCAGGGGGCGAATCGCTATGGCTACACCTTC; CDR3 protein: CASSLRSQGANRYGYTF
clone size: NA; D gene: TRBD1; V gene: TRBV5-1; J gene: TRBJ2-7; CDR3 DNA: TGCGCCAGCAGCTCGCCGGGACAGGGCTCGTTTTCGGCCTACGAGCAGTACTTC; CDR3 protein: CASSSPGQGSFSAYEQYF
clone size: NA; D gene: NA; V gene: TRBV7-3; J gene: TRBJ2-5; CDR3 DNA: TGTGCCAGCAGCCGGGGTGTGGCAGACCAAGAGACCCAGTACTTC; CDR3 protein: CASSRGVADQETQYF
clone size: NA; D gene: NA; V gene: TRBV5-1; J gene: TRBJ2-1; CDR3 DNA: TGCGCCAGCAGCTTGGCGGGGAATGAGCAGTTCTTC; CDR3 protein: CASSLAGNEQFF
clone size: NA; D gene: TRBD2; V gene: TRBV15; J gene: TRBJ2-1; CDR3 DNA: TGTGCCACCCGGGGGGGCTCCTACAATGAGCAGTTCTTC; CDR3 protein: CATRGGSYNEQFF
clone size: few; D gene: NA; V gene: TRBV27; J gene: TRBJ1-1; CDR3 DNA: TGTGCCAGCAGTTACACAGTGAACACTGAAGCTTTCTTT; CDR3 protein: CASSYTVNTEAFF
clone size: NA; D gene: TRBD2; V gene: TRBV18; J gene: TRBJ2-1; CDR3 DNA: TGTGCCAGCTCGGTAGCGGGAGGGGTCAATGAGCAGTTCTTC; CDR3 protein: CASSVAGGVNEQFF
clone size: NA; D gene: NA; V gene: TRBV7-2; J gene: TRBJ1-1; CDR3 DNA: TGTGCCAGCAGCACGGACAGAGACACTGAAGCTTTCTTT; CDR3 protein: CASSTDRDTEAFF
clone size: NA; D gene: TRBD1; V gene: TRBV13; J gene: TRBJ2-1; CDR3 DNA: TGTGCCAGCAGCCCTGGACAGGGGGCTTACAATGAGCAGTTCTTC; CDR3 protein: CASSPGQGAYNEQFF
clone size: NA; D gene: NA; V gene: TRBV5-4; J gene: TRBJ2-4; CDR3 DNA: TGTGCCAGCAGCGGCCAACCCGGGACAAGTCTAGCCAAAAACATTCAGTACTTC; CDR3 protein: CASSGQPGTSLAKNIQYF